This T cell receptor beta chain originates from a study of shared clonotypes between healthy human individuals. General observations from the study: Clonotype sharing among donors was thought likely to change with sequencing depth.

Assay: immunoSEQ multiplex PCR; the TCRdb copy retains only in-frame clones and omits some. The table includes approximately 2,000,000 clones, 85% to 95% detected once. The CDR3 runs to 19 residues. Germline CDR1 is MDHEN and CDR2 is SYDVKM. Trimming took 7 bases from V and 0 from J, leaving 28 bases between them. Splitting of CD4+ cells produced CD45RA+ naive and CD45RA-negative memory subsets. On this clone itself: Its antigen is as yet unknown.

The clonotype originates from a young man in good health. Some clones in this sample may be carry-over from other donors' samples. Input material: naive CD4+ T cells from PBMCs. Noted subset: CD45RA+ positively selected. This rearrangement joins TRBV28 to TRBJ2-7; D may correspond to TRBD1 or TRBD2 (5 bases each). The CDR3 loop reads CASIRDRRDRFFRSYEQYF. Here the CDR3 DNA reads TGTGCCAGCATAAGGGACCGCCGGGACCGATTTTTCCGCTCCTACGAGCAGTACTTC.